The clone carrying this T cell receptor (beta chain) has only a few counts. Its specificity is not known. TCRdb analysed the 5' RACE reads with MiXCR anew, one entry per CDR3 protein. The data show about 520,000 distinct CDR3 sequences, approximately 22% seen once. These data originate in a study of identical twins. Findings of the study overall: Out-of-frame sharing of TCR alpha in monozygotic twins was underestimated by models.

The same data also went into a second study, on T cells expressing NK-cell markers. In that study: T cells sorted in several experiments were restricted to alpha-beta TCR T cells by an anti-gamma-delta TCR antibody. Where a handful of donors were concerned, these clonotypes also led the CD3+CD56-NKG2C+ fraction.

The sequenced material came from CD4+ T cells sorted from blood. This TCR was sampled from a young woman in good health.

The CDR3, as DNA: TGTGCCAGCAGCAAAGGGACAGAGGGAGAGACCCAGTACTTC. Translated, it gives CASSKGTEGETQYF. V is TRBV21-1 and J is TRBJ2-5; the D segment call TRBD1 is taken from the table without a DNA check. TRBV21-1 constitutes a pseudogene. The CDR3 consists of 14 residues.